This TCR beta chain came from a study of metastatic and nonmetastatic thyroid tumors. Study-level information: Repertoire comparisons spanned blood and tumor or nodule tissue from malignant and benign thyroid patients. Study-wide points: Versus benign nodules, malignant thyroid tumors reportedly had significantly higher TCR beta diversity, in blood and tumor.

For this clone: Its antigen is not identified.

In the source study's methods: Construction of a distant-metastasis classifier for papillary thyroid cancer relied on CDR3 differences across clinicopathological groups. TCRdb re-called the PCR reads via MiXCR. The V and J calls and clone size are TCRdb's, not the authors'. The table records 15,000 to 25,000 clones, roughly 27% of them present only once. Each patient came to thyroid surgery without any prior treatment (of any kind). The clonotype was recovered from a male donor with papillary thyroid cancer or a benign thyroid nodule (not recorded which). Some clones in this sample may be carry-over from other donors' samples. Sequenced sample: blood.

The CDR3: CASSEAVTHGAGPYGYTF. CDR3 nucleotide sequence: TGTGCCAGCAGTGAAGCAGTCACCCATGGGGCAGGCCCCTATGGCTACACCTTC. The chain uses TRBV6-1 and TRBJ1-2; the D gene is possibly TRBD1 (5 bases). Trimming stripped 0 bases from V and 4 bases from J, with 21 bases between. This CDR3 contains 18 residues. Germline V gene sequence: CDR1 MNHNS, CDR2 SASEGT.